This T cell receptor (beta chain) emerged from a study of blood T cell repertoires in COVID-19. Study-wide context: Collection of acute and convalescent COVID-19 samples took place in the United States, Italy and Spain. T cells, B-cell-depleted T cells, or PBMCs provided the cDNA or gDNA that served as material.

Authors' data handling: Quantification of nucleated cells was approximated via reference gene primer amplification. Data came from immunoSEQ multiplex PCR; TCRdb stores just in-frame clones and leaves some out. The DNA gave D and trimming, while V, J and clone size come from that table. The table shows around 250,000 clones, with about 82% occurring only once. The CDR3 is made up of 15 amino acids. Trimming stripped 4 bases from V and 7 bases from J, with 17 bases between. Per the germline V gene, CDR1 is LGHNA and CDR2 is YSLEER. This chain joins TRBV4-3 and TRBJ2-1, with a tentative D call TRBD1 (6 bases). This sequence was found in a man older than 75 with acute or convalescent COVID-19. The specimen sequenced was peripheral blood. The CDR3 spells CASSPEAQGNNEQFF. CDR3 sequence (DNA): TGCGCCAGCAGCCCCGAGGCACAGGGTAATAATGAGCAGTTCTTC.